The rows below give T cell receptor beta chains drawn from one sample of a study of cytomegalovirus exposure and HLA in healthy donors. Clones were read by immunoSEQ multiplex PCR, and TCRdb kept only the in-frame ones, dropping some. The sample shows fewer than 400,000 clones, roughly 89% of them seen only once. What was sequenced was PBMCs. These receptors were obtained from a young woman in good health and CMV-seronegative. Both conserved end residues are part of each CDR3. The D gene is left open where the match is weak. Some rows mark clone size as missing; the rest say once, few, many or name a class of expanded clone.

-	TRBV15	13	-	TRBJ2-1	CATSSLGGPKQFF	TGTGCCACCAGCTCTCTCGGAGGACCCAAGCAGTTCTTC
-	TRBV5-4	15	-	TRBJ1-4	CASSITGPTNEKLFF	TGTGCCAGCAGCATAACAGGCCCAACTAATGAAAAACTGTTTTTT
TRBD1	TRBV19	12	-	TRBJ1-5	CARRDRYQPQHF	TGTGCCAGAAGGGACAGGTATCAGCCCCAGCATTTT
-	TRBV7-2	15	-	TRBJ2-7	CASSLGSSVLYEQYF	TGTGCCAGCAGCTTAGGCTCCAGCGTGCTCTACGAGCAGTACTTC
-	TRBV7-2	15	-	TRBJ1-1	CASSLAWGGYTEAFF	TGTGCCAGCAGCTTAGCCTGGGGGGGCTACACTGAAGCTTTCTTT
TRBD1	TRBV7-8	15	-	TRBJ2-7	CASSSDRAGFYEQYF	TGTGCCAGCAGCTCCGACAGGGCCGGGTTTTACGAGCAGTACTTC
-	TRBV20-1	11	-	TRBJ1-3	CSASYRDTIYF	TGCAGTGCCTCATACAGGGACACCATATATTTT
-	TRBV5-1	16	-	TRBJ2-5	CASSLYPGFNQETQYF	TGCGCCAGCAGCTTGTATCCGGGGTTTAACCAAGAGACCCAGTACTTC
TRBD2	TRBV5-1	16	-	TRBJ2-1	CASSPWTSGVDNEQFF	TGCGCCAGCAGCCCCTGGACTAGCGGGGTAGACAATGAGCAGTTCTTC
-	TRBV18	12	-	TRBJ2-1	CASSQTADEQFF	TGTGCCAGCTCACAGACAGCCGATGAGCAGTTCTTC
-	TRBV18	16	-	TRBJ2-2	CASSPPYGLGTGELFF	TGTGCCAGCTCACCACCTTACGGACTCGGCACCGGGGAGCTGTTTTTT
TRBD1	TRBV4-2	14	-	TRBJ1-2	CASSQVDREAGYTF	TGTGCCAGCAGCCAAGTTGACAGGGAGGCTGGCTACACCTTC
-	TRBV7-2	14	once	TRBJ1-2	CASSFLEGLDGYTF	TGTGCCAGCAGCTTTTTGGAGGGGCTGGATGGCTACACCTTC
TRBD1	TRBV6-6	12	-	TRBJ1-2	CASSPGQGGYTF	TGTGCCAGCAGCCCTGGACAGGGAGGCTACACCTTC
-	TRBV27	13	-	TRBJ1-1	CASSFSVEGEAFF	TGTGCCAGCAGTTTTTCGGTTGAGGGTGAAGCTTTCTTT
-	TRBV5-4	15	-	TRBJ1-1	CASSLGTLWNTEAFF	TGTGCCAGCAGCTTGGGGACATTATGGAACACTGAAGCTTTCTTT
TRBD2	TRBV11-2	14	-	TRBJ2-7	CASSLGTSGTEQYF	TGTGCCAGCAGTCTGGGGACTAGCGGGACCGAGCAGTACTTC
-	TRBV9	16	-	TRBJ2-3	CASSVGQGGSTDTQYF	TGTGCCAGCAGCGTAGGGCAGGGTGGTAGCACAGATACGCAGTATTTT
TRBD2	TRBV28	21	-	TRBJ2-3	CASSFNLAVASGSWSTDTQYF	TGTGCCAGCAGTTTCAACCTGGCGGTGGCTAGCGGGAGCTGGAGCACAGATACGCAGTATTTT
TRBD1	TRBV7-9	14	-	TRBJ2-2	CASSSGTGSGELFF	TGTGCCAGCAGCTCCGGGACAGGGTCCGGGGAGCTGTTTTTT
-	TRBV27	15	-	TRBJ2-7	CASRGWEATSYEQYF	TGTGCCAGCAGGGGGTGGGAGGCTACCTCCTACGAGCAGTACTTC
TRBD1	TRBV18	12	few	TRBJ1-1	CASSPGTGEAFF	TGTGCCAGCTCTCCCGGGACAGGTGAAGCTTTCTTT
TRBD2	TRBV9	16	few	TRBJ2-2	CASSVTGLVNTGELFF	TGTGCCAGCAGCGTCACGGGACTAGTTAACACCGGGGAGCTGTTTTTT
TRBD1	TRBV7-3	16	-	TRBJ2-5	CASSLWGQGVQETQYF	TGTGCCAGCAGCCTCTGGGGGCAGGGGGTCCAAGAGACCCAGTACTTC
-	TRBV4-1	15	-	TRBJ2-2	CASSQDRAGAGELFF	TGCGCCAGCAGCCAAGATCGTGCCGGGGCCGGGGAGCTGTTTTTT
-	TRBV7-8	14	-	TRBJ2-1	CASSPGTAGTEQFF	TGTGCCAGCAGCCCCGGGACGGCGGGAACTGAGCAGTTCTTC
-	TRBV4-1	17	-	TRBJ2-4	CASSPWGVQPAKNIQYF	TGCGCCAGCAGCCCCTGGGGCGTCCAGCCGGCCAAAAACATTCAGTACTTC
-	TRBV5-8	14	-	TRBJ1-4	CASSLAGGTEKLFF	TGTGCCAGCAGCTTGGCCGGGGGGACGGAAAAACTGTTTTTT
-	TRBV9	15	-	TRBJ1-3	CASSVAASSGNTIYF	TGTGCCAGCAGCGTAGCTGCCAGCTCTGGAAACACCATATATTTT
TRBD2	TRBV29-1	14	-	TRBJ2-7	CSVRTGTSGYEQYF	TGCAGCGTCAGAACCGGGACTAGCGGTTACGAGCAGTACTTC
-	TRBV18	15	-	TRBJ2-7	CASSPPPDSPYEQYF	TGTGCCAGCTCACCACCCCCTGACAGTCCCTACGAGCAGTACTTC
TRBD2	TRBV7-9	14	-	TRBJ2-5	CASSQSLAGETQYF	TGTGCCAGCAGCCAATCTCTAGCGGGAGAGACCCAGTACTTC
-	TRBV5-1	16	once	TRBJ1-2	CASSLAGRGDNYGYTF	TGCGCCAGCAGCTTGGCAGGGAGGGGGGACAACTATGGCTACACCTTC
-	TRBV7-2	16	-	TRBJ1-5	CASSSRGRDNYQPQHF	TGTGCCAGCAGCTCAAGGGGCCGGGACAACTATCAGCCCCAGCATTTT
TRBD1	TRBV7-2	14	-	TRBJ2-2	CASSTRTGAGELFF	TGTGCCAGCAGCACCCGGACAGGGGCCGGGGAGCTGTTTTTT
-	TRBV19	16	-	TRBJ1-2	CASSRTRTVRSYGYTF	TGTGCCAGTAGTCGTACCAGGACAGTTCGATCGTATGGCTACACCTTC
-	TRBV20-1	11	-	TRBJ1-1	CSASRQTEAFF	TGCAGTGCTAGTCGACAGACTGAAGCTTTCTTT
TRBD2	TRBV9	14	-	TRBJ2-7	CASSGGLADYEQYF	TGTGCCAGCAGCGGGGGACTAGCCGACTACGAGCAGTACTTC
-	TRBV7-6	19	-	TRBJ2-1	CASRPFRGEDMSSYNEQFF	TGTGCCAGCAGACCTTTCAGGGGGGAGGATATGAGTTCCTACAATGAGCAGTTCTTC
-	TRBV7-3	11	-	TRBJ2-1	CASGQYNEQFF	TGTGCCAGCGGCCAATACAATGAGCAGTTCTTC
TRBD2	TRBV4-1	19	-	TRBJ2-2	CASRPTRLTSGAYTGELFF	TGCGCCAGCAGACCCACCCGGTTGACTAGCGGGGCCTACACCGGGGAGCTGTTTTTT
-	TRBV29-1	15	-	TRBJ1-1	CSVEGWGRGNTEAFF	TGCAGCGTTGAGGGATGGGGTCGGGGGAACACTGAAGCTTTCTTT